This TCR beta chain stems from a study of OX40 agonist ivuxolimab in advanced cancers. The V gene lost 6 bases and the J gene lost 3 bases, with 12 bases spanning the gap. The CDR3 sequence is 14 residues long. Germline V gives CDR1 SGHTA, CDR2 FQGNSA. The protocol was immunoSEQ multiplex PCR, while the TCRdb copy is restricted to in-frame clones and leaves out a portion. Of roughly 97,000 clones detected, about nine tenths appear once; the ten largest clones hold 5.5%. Source: CD4+ or CD8+ T cells sorted from blood, taken in a trial of the OX40 agonist ivuxolimab. The V gene is TRBV7-2, the J gene TRBJ1-3; D gene unclear. The clonotype comes from an adult with an advanced solid tumor such as melanoma, head and neck, liver or kidney cancer. CDR3 coding DNA: TGTGCCAGCAGACCCTCCCTCAGTGGAAACACCATATATTTT. As protein: CASRPSLSGNTIYF.